This T cell receptor (beta chain) came from a study of blood T cell repertoires in COVID-19. Original handling: Reference gene primer amplification in the assay estimated nucleated cell counts. The data were produced by immunoSEQ multiplex PCR, yet TCRdb's version contains in-frame clones alone and is incomplete. V and J calls and clone size follow that table, whereas D and trimming were derived from the DNA. The sample holds about 190,000 clones, around 84% seen once. The CDR3 consists of 13 residues. With V trimmed by 1 base and J by 14 bases, 7 bases remained unmatched. Germline V gene sequence: CDR1 SEHNR, CDR2 FQNEAQ (reference sequence).

The sequenced material came from PBMCs or T cells enriched from blood (not recorded which). V usage is TRBV7-9 and J usage is TRBJ2-3, with 9 bases fitting TRBD2. The receptor's source is a woman in her 30s who had recovered from COVID-19. The CDR3 here is CASSLVGLAAWYF. CDR3 bases: TGTGCCAGCAGCTTAGTGGGACTAGCAGCTTGGTATTTT.